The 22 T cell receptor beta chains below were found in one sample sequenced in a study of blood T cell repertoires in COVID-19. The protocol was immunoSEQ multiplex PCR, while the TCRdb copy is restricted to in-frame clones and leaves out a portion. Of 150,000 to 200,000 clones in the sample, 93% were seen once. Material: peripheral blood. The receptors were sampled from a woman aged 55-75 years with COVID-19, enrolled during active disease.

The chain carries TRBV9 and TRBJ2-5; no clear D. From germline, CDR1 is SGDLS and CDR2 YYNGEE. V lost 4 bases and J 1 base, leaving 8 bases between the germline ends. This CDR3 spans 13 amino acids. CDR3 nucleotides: TGTGCCAGCAGCCCCCGTAGCCAAGAGACCCAGTACTTC. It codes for CASSPRSQETQYF.

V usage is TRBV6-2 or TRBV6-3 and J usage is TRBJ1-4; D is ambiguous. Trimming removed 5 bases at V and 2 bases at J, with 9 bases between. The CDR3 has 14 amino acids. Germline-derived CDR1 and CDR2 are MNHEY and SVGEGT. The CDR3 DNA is TGTGCCAGCAGTCCCCGGGGTACTAATGAAAAACTGTTTTTT. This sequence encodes CASSPRGTNEKLFF.

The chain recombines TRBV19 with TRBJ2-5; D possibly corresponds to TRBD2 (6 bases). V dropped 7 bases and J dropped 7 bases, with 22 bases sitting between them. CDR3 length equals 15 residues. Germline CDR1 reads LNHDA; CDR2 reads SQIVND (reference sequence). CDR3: CASNALEQVGGTQYF. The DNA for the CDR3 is TGTGCCAGTAACGCTCTGGAACAGGTGGGGGGGACCCAGTACTTC.

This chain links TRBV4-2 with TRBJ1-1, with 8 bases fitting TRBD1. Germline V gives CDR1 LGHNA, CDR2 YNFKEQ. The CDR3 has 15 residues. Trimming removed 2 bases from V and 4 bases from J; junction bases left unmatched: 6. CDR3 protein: CASSQSGGSGTEAFF. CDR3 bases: TGTGCCAGCAGCCAATCAGGGGGCAGCGGCACTGAAGCTTTCTTT.

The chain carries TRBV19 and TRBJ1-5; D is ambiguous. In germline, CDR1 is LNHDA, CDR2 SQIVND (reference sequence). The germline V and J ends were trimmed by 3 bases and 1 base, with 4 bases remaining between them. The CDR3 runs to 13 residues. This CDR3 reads CASSMGSNQPQHF. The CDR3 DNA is TGTGCCAGTAGTATGGGCAGCAATCAGCCCCAGCATTTT.

Written as DNA, the CDR3 is TGTGCCAGCAGCTTAGGAGTTGCTGGCCTAGCGGGGGTGGAGACCCAGTACTTC. This gives the protein CASSLGVAGLAGVETQYF. This sequence joins TRBV7-2 and TRBJ2-5, with 10 bases lining up with TRBD2. Germline values: CDR1 SGHTA, CDR2 FQGNSA. The CDR3 length is 18 residues. The J segment lost 5 bases and the V segment lost 1 base, leaving 13 bases of the junction unmatched.

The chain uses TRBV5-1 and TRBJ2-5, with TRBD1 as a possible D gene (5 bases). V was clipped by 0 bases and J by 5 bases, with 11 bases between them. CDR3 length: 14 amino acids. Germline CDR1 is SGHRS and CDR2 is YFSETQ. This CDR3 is CASSLVPGSETQYF. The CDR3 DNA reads TGCGCCAGCAGCTTGGTCCCAGGGTCGGAGACCCAGTACTTC.

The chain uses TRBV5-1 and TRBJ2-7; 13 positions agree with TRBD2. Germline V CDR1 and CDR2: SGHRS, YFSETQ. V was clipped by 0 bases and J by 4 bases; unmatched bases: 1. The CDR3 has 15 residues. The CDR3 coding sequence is TGCGCCAGCAGCTTGGTACTAGCGGGGGGGTACGAGCAGTACTTC. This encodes CASSLVLAGGYEQYF. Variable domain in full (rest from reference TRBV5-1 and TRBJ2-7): KAGVTQTPRYLIKTRGQQVTLSCSPISGHRSVSWYQQTPGQGLQFLFEYFSETQRNKGNFPGRFSGRQFSNSRSEMNVSTLELGDSALYLCASSLVLAGGYEQYFGPGTRLTVT.

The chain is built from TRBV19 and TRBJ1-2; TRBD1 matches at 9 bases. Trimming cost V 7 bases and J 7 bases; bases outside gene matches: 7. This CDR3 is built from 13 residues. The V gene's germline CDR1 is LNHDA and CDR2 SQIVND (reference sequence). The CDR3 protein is CASTVQGAGGYTF. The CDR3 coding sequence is TGTGCCAGTACGGTACAGGGGGCAGGTGGCTACACCTTC.

CDR3 sequence reads: CASSLTGPLYGYTF. For the CDR3, the DNA is TGTGCCAGCAGCCTGACAGGTCCCCTCTATGGCTACACCTTC. The chain joins TRBV7-9 to TRBJ1-2, with D possibly being TRBD1 (6 bases). Per the germline V gene, CDR1 is SEHNR and CDR2 is FQNEAQ (reference sequence). Trimming took 5 bases from V and 4 from J, leaving 14 bases between them. The CDR3 loop spans 14 amino acids.

This chain's CDR3 is CASTLTGGLENTIYF. In nucleotides, the CDR3 is TGTGCCAGCACCTTGACAGGCGGACTTGAAAACACCATATATTTT. The chain couples TRBV7-2 to TRBJ1-3, with D tentatively TRBD1 (6 bases). This CDR3 comprises 15 residues. Trimming shortened V by 7 bases and J by 6 bases, and 19 bases separated the two germline ends. Germline assignment: CDR1 SGHTA and CDR2 FQGNSA.

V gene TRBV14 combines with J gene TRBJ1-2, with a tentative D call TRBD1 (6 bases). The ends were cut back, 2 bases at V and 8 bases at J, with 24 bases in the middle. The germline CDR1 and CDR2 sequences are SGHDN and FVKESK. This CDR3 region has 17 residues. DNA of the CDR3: TGTGCCAGCAGCCAAATGCGTCGGGACAACAGGGCGGACGGCTACACCTTC. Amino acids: CASSQMRRDNRADGYTF.

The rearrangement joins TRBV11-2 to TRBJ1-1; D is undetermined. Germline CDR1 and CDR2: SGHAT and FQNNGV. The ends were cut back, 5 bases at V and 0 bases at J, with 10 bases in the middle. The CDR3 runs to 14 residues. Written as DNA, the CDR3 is TGTGCCAGCAGCCCCTCCGGTATGAACACTGAAGCTTTCTTT. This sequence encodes CASSPSGMNTEAFF.

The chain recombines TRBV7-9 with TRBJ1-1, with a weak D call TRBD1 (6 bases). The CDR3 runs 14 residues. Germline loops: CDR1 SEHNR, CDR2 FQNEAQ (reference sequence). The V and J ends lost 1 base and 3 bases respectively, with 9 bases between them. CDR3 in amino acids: CASSLGRGYTEAFF. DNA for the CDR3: TGTGCCAGCAGCTTAGGCAGGGGATACACTGAAGCTTTCTTT.

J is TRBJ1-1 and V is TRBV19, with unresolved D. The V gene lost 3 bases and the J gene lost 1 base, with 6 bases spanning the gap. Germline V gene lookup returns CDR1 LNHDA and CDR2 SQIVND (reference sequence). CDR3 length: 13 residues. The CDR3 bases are TGTGCCAGTAGTATGGGAGGGAACACTGAAGCTTTCTTT. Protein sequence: CASSMGGNTEAFF. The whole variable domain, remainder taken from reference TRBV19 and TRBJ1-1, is DGGITQSPKYLFRKEGQNVTLSCEQNLNHDAMYWYRQDPGQGLRLIYYSQIVNDFQKGDIAEGYSVSREKKESFPLTVTSAQKNPTAFYLCASSMGGNTEAFFGQGTRLTVV.

The CDR3 nucleotides are TGTGCCAGTAGTATTGGAGGGGCCAACACCATATATTTT. Translating gives CASSIGGANTIYF. The chain couples TRBV19 to TRBJ1-3; TRBD1 might be the D (5 bases). Trimming took off 3 bases at V and 7 bases at J, with 10 bases between the two ends. CDR1 LNHDA and CDR2 SQIVND come from the germline V gene (reference sequence). The CDR3 is 13 amino acids.

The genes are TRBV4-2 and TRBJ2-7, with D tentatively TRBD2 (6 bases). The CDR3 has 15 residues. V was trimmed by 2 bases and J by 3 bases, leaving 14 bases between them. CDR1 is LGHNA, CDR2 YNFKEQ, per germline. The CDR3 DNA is TGTGCCAGCAGCCAACATCGGGCGGGATACTACGAGCAGTACTTC. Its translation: CASSQHRAGYYEQYF.

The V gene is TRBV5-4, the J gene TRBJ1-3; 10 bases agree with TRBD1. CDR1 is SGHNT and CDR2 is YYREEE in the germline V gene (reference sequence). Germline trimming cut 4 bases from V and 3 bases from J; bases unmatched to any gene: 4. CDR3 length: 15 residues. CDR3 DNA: TGTGCCAGCAGCCGGACAGGGGGAAGTGGAAACACCATATATTTT. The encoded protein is CASSRTGGSGNTIYF.

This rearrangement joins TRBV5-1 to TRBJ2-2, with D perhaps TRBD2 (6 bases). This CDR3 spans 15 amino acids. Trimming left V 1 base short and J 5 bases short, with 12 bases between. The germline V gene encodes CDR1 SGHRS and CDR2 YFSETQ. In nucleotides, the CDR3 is TGCGCCAGCAGCTTGCTGGCGGGGAAGACCGGGGAGCTGTTTTTT. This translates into CASSLLAGKTGELFF.

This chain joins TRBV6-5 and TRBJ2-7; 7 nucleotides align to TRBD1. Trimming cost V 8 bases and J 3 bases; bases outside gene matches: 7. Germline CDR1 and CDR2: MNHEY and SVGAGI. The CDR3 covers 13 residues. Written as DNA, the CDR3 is TGTGCCAGCTGCGCGACAGGGTACTACGAGCAGTACTTC. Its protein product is CASCATGYYEQYF.

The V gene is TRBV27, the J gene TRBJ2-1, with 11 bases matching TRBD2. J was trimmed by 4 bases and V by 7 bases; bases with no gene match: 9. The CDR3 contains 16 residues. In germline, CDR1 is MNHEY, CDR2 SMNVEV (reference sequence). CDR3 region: CASTQGSGGGYNEQFF. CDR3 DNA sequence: TGTGCCAGCACCCAGGGTAGCGGGGGGGGGTACAATGAGCAGTTCTTC.

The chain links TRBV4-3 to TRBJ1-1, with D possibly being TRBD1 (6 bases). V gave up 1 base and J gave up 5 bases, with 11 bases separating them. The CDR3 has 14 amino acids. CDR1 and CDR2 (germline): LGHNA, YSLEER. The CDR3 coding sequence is TGCGCCAGCAGCCAAGCCACAGGGTGGACTGAAGCTTTCTTT. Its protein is CASSQATGWTEAFF.